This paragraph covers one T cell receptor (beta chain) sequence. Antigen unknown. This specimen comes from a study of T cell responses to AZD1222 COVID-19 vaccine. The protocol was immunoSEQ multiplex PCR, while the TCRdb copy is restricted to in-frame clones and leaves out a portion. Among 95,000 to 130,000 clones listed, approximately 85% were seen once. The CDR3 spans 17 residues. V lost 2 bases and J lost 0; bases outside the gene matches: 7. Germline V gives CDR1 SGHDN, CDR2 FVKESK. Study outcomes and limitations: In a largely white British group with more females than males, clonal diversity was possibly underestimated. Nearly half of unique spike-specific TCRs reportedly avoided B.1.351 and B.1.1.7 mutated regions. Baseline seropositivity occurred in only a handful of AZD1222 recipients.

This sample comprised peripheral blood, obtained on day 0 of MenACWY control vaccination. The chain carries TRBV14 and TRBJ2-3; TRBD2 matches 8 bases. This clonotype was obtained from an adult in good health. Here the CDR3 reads CASSQLLAGYSTDTQYF. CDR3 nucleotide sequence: TGTGCCAGCAGCCAACTTCTAGCGGGCTATAGCACAGATACGCAGTATTTT.